This paragraph reports one T cell receptor beta chain. The sample is drawn from a study of T cells after yellow fever vaccination. The CDR3 loop spans 14 amino acids. V trimming: 5 bases; J trimming: 4 bases; junction bases outside the gene matches: 7. Germline V gene lookup returns CDR1 SGHRS and CDR2 YFSETQ. Each CDR3 protein is one row after TCRdb ran MiXCR on the 5' RACE reads. This repertoire shows about 350,000 distinct CDR3 sequences, 7% to 9% found once; its top ten account for approximately 15%. The sequence was collected from a young man who received the YFV17D yellow fever vaccine. The specimen comprised PBMCs, sampled approximately 47 days after the first yellow fever vaccination. V usage is TRBV5-1 and J usage is TRBJ2-5; 8 bases match TRBD1. CDR3 sequence (DNA): TGCGCCAGCAGATATTCGACAGGGGCAGAGACCCAGTACTTC. It specifies CASRYSTGAETQYF.